These 2 T cell receptor beta chains were sequenced from one sample in a study of CD8+ T cells in alopecia areata. Extracted RNA was reverse transcribed, and the resulting cDNA served as sequencing template. Only in-frame clones appear in the TCRdb table, and some are missing; sequencing was by immunoSEQ multiplex PCR. The sample lists 150,000 or so clones, over 80% occurring once. This specimen was CD8+ T cells sorted from blood, taken at week 0. Every receptor here comes from a human donor with alopecia areata.

This clone occurred a few times. V and J are TRBV6-5 and TRBJ2-1, with D possibly TRBD1 on 6 matching bases. CDR3 length equals 14 residues. Germline values: CDR1 MNHEY, CDR2 SVGAGI. Trimming removed 2 bases at V and 5 bases at J, with 10 bases between. As DNA, the CDR3 is TGTGCCAGCAGTTACGTGCAGGGGCACAATGAGCAGTTCTTC. It translates to CASSYVQGHNEQFF.

The chain combines TRBV27 with TRBJ2-1; 7 bases match TRBD1. Per the germline V gene, CDR1 is MNHEY and CDR2 is SMNVEV (reference sequence). With V trimmed by 5 bases and J by 10 bases, 5 bases remained unmatched. The CDR3 totals 12 residues. This chain's CDR3 is CASSIWDSEQFF. CDR3 coding DNA: TGTGCCAGCAGTATATGGGACAGCGAGCAGTTCTTC.